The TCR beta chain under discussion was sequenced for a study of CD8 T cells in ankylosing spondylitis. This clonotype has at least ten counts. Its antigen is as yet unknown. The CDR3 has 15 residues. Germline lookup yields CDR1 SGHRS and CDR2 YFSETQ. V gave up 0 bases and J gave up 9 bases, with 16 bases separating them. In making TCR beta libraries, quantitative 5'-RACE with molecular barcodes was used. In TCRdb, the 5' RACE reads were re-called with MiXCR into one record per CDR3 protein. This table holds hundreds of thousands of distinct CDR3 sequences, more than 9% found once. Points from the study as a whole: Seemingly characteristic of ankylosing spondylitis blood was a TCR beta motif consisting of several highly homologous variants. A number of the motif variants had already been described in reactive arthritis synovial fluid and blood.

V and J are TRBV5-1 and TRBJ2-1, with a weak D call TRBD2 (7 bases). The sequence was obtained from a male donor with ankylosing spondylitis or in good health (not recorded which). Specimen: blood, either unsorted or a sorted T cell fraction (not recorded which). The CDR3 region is CASSLVVGGPREQFF. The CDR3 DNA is TGCGCCAGCAGCTTGGTTGTGGGGGGGCCTCGTGAGCAGTTCTTC.